These 21 T cell receptor beta chains were sequenced from one sample in a study of T-cell reconstitution after alpha-beta-depleted transplantation in children. The TCRbeta library incorporated unique molecular identifiers. TCRdb processed the PCR reads anew with MiXCR; each CDR3 protein has one entry. The sample carries about 640,000 distinct CDR3 sequences, around 17% recorded once. The sequencing here drew on PBMCs from the stem cell graft donor, taken from the stem cell graft. These receptors were obtained from a human donor who donated a stem cell graft to a child with acute myeloid leukemia.

This clonotype was counted between two and nine times. J is TRBJ2-7 and V is TRBV10-3; TRBD2 agrees at 7 bases. The CDR3 has 14 amino acids. The J segment lost 5 bases and the V segment lost 4 bases, leaving 8 bases of the junction unmatched. CDR1 and CDR2 (germline): ENHRY, SYGVKD. CDR3 sequence reads: CAISVGGGEDEQYF. As DNA, the CDR3 is TGTGCCATCAGTGTGGGTGGGGGGGAAGACGAGCAGTACTTC.

This clonotype was counted many times. The chain is built from TRBV20-1 and TRBJ1-1; D not certain. Trimming stripped 3 bases from V and 3 bases from J, with 8 bases between. Germline V gene sequence: CDR1 DFQATT, CDR2 SNEGSKA (reference sequence). The CDR3 is made up of 12 amino acids. The CDR3 loop is CSARPRDTEAFF. CDR3 in DNA: TGCAGTGCTAGGCCCCGGGACACTGAAGCTTTCTTT.

This clonotype showed up many times. This chain uses TRBV29-1 with TRBJ2-1, with 10 bases identical to TRBD2. Losses at the gene ends were 3 bases for V and 9 bases for J; bases not matched to a gene: 5. Per the germline V gene, CDR1 is SQVTM and CDR2 is ANQGSEA. The CDR3 runs to 13 residues. The CDR3 DNA is TGCAGCGTTGATGGACTAGCGGCGCTTGAGCAGTTCTTC. Amino acids: CSVDGLAALEQFF.

The gene calls are TRBV11-2 and TRBJ1-3, with 7 positions matching TRBD1. The ends lost 0 bases at V and 1 base at J; junction bases unmatched: 9. Germline V lookup: CDR1 SGHAT, CDR2 FQNNGV. The CDR3 contains 18 residues. DNA of the CDR3: TGTGCCAGCAGCTTAGACACCCTGAGGGGGCTATCTGGAAACACCATATATTTT. Its protein is CASSLDTLRGLSGNTIYF.

CDR3 bases: TGTGCCAGCAGCTTAAGGCAGATCTATGGCTACACCTTC. Amino acid sequence: CASSLRQIYGYTF. The rearrangement links TRBV7-2 to TRBJ1-2; D remains ambiguous. This CDR3 is 13 amino acids long. V dropped 2 bases and J dropped 4 bases, with 8 bases sitting between them. Germline lookup yields CDR1 SGHTA and CDR2 FQGNSA.

V usage is TRBV7-9 and J usage is TRBJ2-7; D not resolved. V lost 3 bases and J lost 7, with 10 bases in between. This CDR3 is built from 12 residues. The germline gives CDR1 SEHNR, CDR2 FQNEAQ (reference sequence). In nucleotides, the CDR3 is TGTGCCAGCAGCTTGGCGGATGGGGAGCAGTACTTC. Translation gives CASSLADGEQYF.

This sequence joins TRBV4-1 and TRBJ2-2, with no clear D. The CDR3 extends over 14 amino acids. The V end was cut by 1 base, the J end by 5 bases, with 8 bases between. The germline V gene has CDR1 MGHRA and CDR2 YSYEKL. The CDR3 protein is CASSQGGGTGELFF. For the CDR3, the DNA is TGCGCCAGCAGCCAAGGGGGTGGTACCGGGGAGCTGTTTTTT.

The chain links TRBV7-9 to TRBJ2-2; 10 nucleotides align to TRBD1. The ends lost 10 bases at V and 1 base at J; junction bases unmatched: 9. The length of the CDR3 is 16 residues. CDR1 SEHNR and CDR2 FQNEAQ come from the germline V gene (reference sequence). The CDR3 bases are TGTGCCACCCCCGGGACAGGGGCGAGGAACACCGGGGAGCTGTTTTTT. It codes for CATPGTGARNTGELFF. The variable domain in full, completed from reference TRBV7-9 and TRBJ2-2, reads DTGVSQNPRHKITKRGQNVTFRCDPISEHNRLYWYRQTLGQGPEFLTYFQNEAQLEKSRLLSDRFSAERPKGSFSTLEIQRTEQGDSAMYLCATPGTGARNTGELFFGEGSRLTVL.

The chain links TRBV7-2 to TRBJ2-1; D may be TRBD2 (6 bases). Germline assignment: CDR1 SGHTA and CDR2 FQGNSA. The CDR3 sequence is 15 residues long. V lost 1 base to trimming and J lost 6 bases, with 13 bases between them. CDR3 DNA sequence: TGTGCCAGCAGCTTAGGAGGAGGGAATTTCAATGAGCAGTTCTTC. It encodes CASSLGGGNFNEQFF.

In its sample, this clonotype was seen many times. This chain joins TRBV24-1 and TRBJ1-5; D is uncertain. Germline V gene data show CDR1 as KGHDR and CDR2 as SFDVKD. The CDR3 runs to 13 residues. V was clipped by 3 bases and J by 2 bases, with 4 bases between them. CDR3 nucleotide sequence: TGTGCCACCAGTGATGAGGGCAATCAGCCCCAGCATTTT. Translating gives CATSDEGNQPQHF.

The genes are TRBV7-3 and TRBJ1-1; TRBD1 aligns across 7 bases. Germline CDR1 is SGHTA and CDR2 is FQGTGA. Trimming removed 5 bases from V and 2 bases from J; junction bases left unmatched: 5. The length of the CDR3 is 14 residues. The CDR3 region is CASSATGINTEAFF. Here the CDR3 DNA reads TGTGCCAGCAGCGCGACAGGGATTAACACTGAAGCTTTCTTT.

For this clonotype: A read error may explain this, as a much larger clone is one base away. The chain carries TRBV10-2 and TRBJ2-7, with 8 bases identical to TRBD1. Per the germline V gene, CDR1 is WSHSY and CDR2 is SAAADI. The CDR3 loop spans 12 amino acids. The trim removed 4 bases at V and 5 bases at J, leaving 1 base unmatched. CDR3 in DNA: TGCGCCAGCAGTGGACAGGGGCACGAGCAGTACGTC. It codes for CASSGQGHEQYV.

This clonotype has a count of ten or more. The chain joins TRBV5-6 to TRBJ1-1; D not resolved. Germline CDR1 and CDR2: SGHDT and YYEEEE. V was clipped by 4 bases and J by 5 bases, with 15 bases between them. The CDR3 extends over 14 amino acids. This CDR3 reads CASSRNARGTEAFF. The CDR3, as DNA: TGTGCCAGCAGCCGAAATGCGAGAGGAACTGAAGCTTTCTTT.

This chain uses TRBV13 with TRBJ2-3; the D gene is possibly TRBD1 (5 bases). Trimming removed 6 bases at V and 6 bases at J, with 16 bases between. CDR1 and CDR2 from the germline V gene are PRHDT and FYEKMQ (reference sequence). This CDR3 has 14 amino acids. CDR3 coding DNA: TGTGCCAGCAGTCCCCAGACAGCAGGGGATACGCAGTATTTT. Residues: CASSPQTAGDTQYF.

This clonotype has more than one count but fewer than ten. This chain links TRBV4-1 with TRBJ1-2; D may be TRBD1 (5 bases). V lost 2 bases and J 6 bases, leaving 19 bases between the germline ends. CDR1 and CDR2 from the germline V gene are MGHRA and YSYEKL. This CDR3 region has 16 residues. This CDR3 reads CASSQPSGCGADGYTF. CDR3 DNA sequence: TGCGCCAGCAGCCAACCCTCGGGATGCGGGGCGGATGGCTACACCTTC.

This chain joins TRBV28 and TRBJ2-2; 8 bases align to TRBD1. V trimming: 6 bases; J trimming: 8 bases; junction bases outside the gene matches: 17. From germline, CDR1 is MDHEN and CDR2 SYDVKM. The CDR3 contains 17 residues. Here the CDR3 DNA reads TGTGCCAGCAGCTCGGACAGGGAGCCGACGCGACGAGGGGAGCTGTTTTTT. It translates to CASSSDREPTRRGELFF.

This clonotype was seen repeatedly, ten times or more. V gene TRBV20-1 combines with J gene TRBJ2-3, with 8 bases fitting TRBD1. V was clipped by 5 bases and J by 1 base; unmatched bases: 14. Per the germline V gene, CDR1 is DFQATT and CDR2 is SNEGSKA (reference sequence). The CDR3 runs 17 residues. DNA for the CDR3: TGCAGTGCTGCCAAAAGATATGACAGGGGACGCACAGATACGCAGTATTTT. Protein sequence: CSAAKRYDRGRTDTQYF.

The sample holds many counts of this clonotype. This chain links TRBV5-5 with TRBJ1-2, with TRBD1 matching 9 bases. With V trimmed by 3 bases and J by 4 bases, 7 bases remained unmatched. Germline loops: CDR1 SGHKS, CDR2 YYEKEE (reference sequence). CDR3 length: 15 amino acids. The CDR3 bases are TGTGCCAGCAGCTCCGGGACAGGGAACCTCTATGGCTACACCTTC. It specifies CASSSGTGNLYGYTF.

The CDR3 nucleotides are TGTGCCAGCAGCTCAGGGGGGTCACCCAATGAAGCTTTCTTT. Protein product: CASSSGGSPNEAFF. The V call is TRBV7-3, the J call TRBJ1-1, with 7 nucleotides matching TRBD1. Per the germline V gene, CDR1 is SGHTA and CDR2 is FQGTGA. Germline trimming cut 4 bases from V and 7 bases from J; bases unmatched to any gene: 9. The CDR3 contains 14 residues.

The table lists this clonotype with a few counts. The chain joins TRBV6-2 or TRBV6-3 to TRBJ2-7; TRBD1 agrees at 7 bases. V was pared by 7 bases and J by 5 bases, with 35 bases of the junction left unmatched. The CDR3 spans 22 residues. CDR1 MNHEY and CDR2 SVGEGT come from the germline V gene. The CDR3 DNA is TGTGCCAGCACCAAAAACCCGACGGGACAGATGGGCCGATGCATTCAATATAACGAGCAGTACGTC. Translated, it gives CASTKNPTGQMGRCIQYNEQYV.

The chain employs TRBV5-8 and TRBJ2-3; 8 nucleotides line up with TRBD2. Looked up from germline, CDR1 is SGHTS and CDR2 is YDEGEE. Trimming cost V 5 bases and J 2 bases; bases outside gene matches: 7. CDR3 size: 15 residues. CDR3 residues: CASRPRLANTDTQYF. CDR3 sequence (DNA): TGTGCCAGCAGACCCCGACTAGCGAACACAGATACGCAGTATTTT. Full variable domain (rest looked up from reference TRBV5-8 and TRBJ2-3): EAGVTQSPTHLIKTRGQQATLRCSPISGHTSVYWYQQALGLGLQFLLWYDEGEERNRGNFPPRFSGRQFPNYSSELNVNALELEDSALYLCASRPRLANTDTQYFGPGTRLTVL.